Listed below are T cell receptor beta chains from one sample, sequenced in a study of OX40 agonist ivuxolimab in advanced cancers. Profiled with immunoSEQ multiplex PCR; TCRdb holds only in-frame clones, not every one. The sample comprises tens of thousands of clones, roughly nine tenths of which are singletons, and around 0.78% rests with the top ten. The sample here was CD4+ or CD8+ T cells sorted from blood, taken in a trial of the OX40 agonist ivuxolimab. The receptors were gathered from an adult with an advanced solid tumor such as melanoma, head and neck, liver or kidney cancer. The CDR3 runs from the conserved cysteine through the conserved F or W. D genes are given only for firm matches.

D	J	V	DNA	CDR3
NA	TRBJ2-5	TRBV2	TGTGCCAGCACTAAACGGAATTGGGAGGAGACCCAGTACTTC	CASTKRNWEETQYF
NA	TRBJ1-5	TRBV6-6	TGTGCCAGCAGGAGGGGTAAAGGAGAGCCCCAGCATTTT	CASRRGKGEPQHF
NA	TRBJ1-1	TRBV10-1	TGCGCCAGCATTATTTGGAGGAAGAACACTGAAGCTTTCTTT	CASIIWRKNTEAFF
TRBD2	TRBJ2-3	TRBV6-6	TGTGCCAGCAGTTTGGCTAGCGGCGCAGATACGCAGTATTTT	CASSLASGADTQYF
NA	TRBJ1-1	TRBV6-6	TGTGCCAGCAGTTACTCGGGCAGAATTAACACTGAAGCTTTCTTT	CASSYSGRINTEAFF
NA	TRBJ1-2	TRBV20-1	TGCAGTGCTAGGAGAGTGGAAGGCTACACCTTC	CSARRVEGYTF
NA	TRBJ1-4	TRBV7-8	TGTGCCAGCAGCCGGGACACTTCTGAAAAACTGTTTTTT	CASSRDTSEKLFF
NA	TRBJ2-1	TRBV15	TGTGCCACCAGCAGAGATGTGGCTGATGAGCAGTTCTTC	CATSRDVADEQFF
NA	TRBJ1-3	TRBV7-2	TGTGCCAGCAGCTTTGAGGGGGGAAACACCATATATTTT	CASSFEGGNTIYF
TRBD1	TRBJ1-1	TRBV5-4	TGTGCCAGCAGCTTCGGACAGGGGAACACTGAAGCTTTCTTT	CASSFGQGNTEAFF
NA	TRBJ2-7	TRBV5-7	TGTGCCAGCAGCCTCCGGGACCCGAGCTCCTACGAGCAGTACTTC	CASSLRDPSSYEQYF
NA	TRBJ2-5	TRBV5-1	TGCGCCAGCAGCCCGTCGGGTGTTGGAGAGACCCAGTACTTC	CASSPSGVGETQYF
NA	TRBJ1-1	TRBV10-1	TGCGCCAGCAGTAAGGTGAAGACAGGACCGAACACTGAAGCTTTCTTT	CASSKVKTGPNTEAFF
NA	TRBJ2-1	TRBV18	TGTGCCAGCTCATTCGACTTGAATGAGCAGTTCTTC	CASSFDLNEQFF
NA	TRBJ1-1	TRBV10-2	TGCGCCAGCAGTAGAATTACAGGGTTCGGCACTGAAGCTTTCTTT	CASSRITGFGTEAFF